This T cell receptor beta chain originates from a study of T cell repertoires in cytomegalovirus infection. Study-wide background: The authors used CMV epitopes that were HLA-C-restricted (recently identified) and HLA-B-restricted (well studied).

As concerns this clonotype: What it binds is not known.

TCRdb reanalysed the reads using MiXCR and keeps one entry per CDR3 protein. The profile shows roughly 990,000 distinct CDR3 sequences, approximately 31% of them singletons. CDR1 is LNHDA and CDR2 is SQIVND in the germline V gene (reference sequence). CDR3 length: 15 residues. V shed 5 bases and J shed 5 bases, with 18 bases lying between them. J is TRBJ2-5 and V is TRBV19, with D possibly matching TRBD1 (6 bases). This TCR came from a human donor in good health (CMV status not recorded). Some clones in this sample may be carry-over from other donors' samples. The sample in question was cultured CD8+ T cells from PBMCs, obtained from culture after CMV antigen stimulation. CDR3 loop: CASSGPGRGWETQYF. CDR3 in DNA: TGTGCCAGTAGTGGTCCGGGCAGGGGATGGGAGACCCAGTACTTC.